These T cell receptor beta chains were read from a single sample in a study of beta chain features in type 1 diabetes. The repertoire was sequenced with immunoSEQ multiplex PCR; TCRdb's copy has only in-frame clones and lacks some. The table lists some 44,000 clones, roughly 70% of them singletons. Sequencing was carried out using Tregs from blood. Receptor source: a woman between 18 and 30 years old with type 1 diabetes. CDR3s include the opening cysteine and the closing phenylalanine or tryptophan. A D gene is named only where the DNA matches it firmly.

D	V	J	DNA	CDR3
TRBD2	TRBV28	TRBJ2-7	TGTGCCAGCCGGATCGGGGGGACGGAGTACGAGCAGTACTTC	CASRIGGTEYEQYF
TRBD2	TRBV5-1	TRBJ2-1	TGCGCCAGCAGCTTGACTAGCGGGAGGGCTAACAAGAGGAATGAGCAGTTCTTC	CASSLTSGRANKRNEQFF
-	TRBV7-2	TRBJ2-7	TGTGCCAGCAGCTTCTCAGGTCCCTCCCCCTACGAGCAGTACTTC	CASSFSGPSPYEQYF
-	TRBV27	TRBJ2-1	TGTGCCAGCAAGGAGGGGAACTCTAATGAGCAGTTCTTC	CASKEGNSNEQFF
-	TRBV7-9	TRBJ2-3	TGTGCCAGCAGCTTAGAGATAAGTAAACTGAATTTT	CASSLEISKLNF
-	TRBV18	TRBJ1-3	TGTGCCAGCTCACCACCGGCCAACTCTGGAAACACCATATATTTT	CASSPPANSGNTIYF
-	TRBV7-2	TRBJ2-1	TGTGCCAGCAGCTCACAGGGACGTGAGCAGTTCTTC	CASSSQGREQFF
-	TRBV7-8	TRBJ2-1	TGTGCCAGCAGCTACCGGGAGACCTACAATGAGCAGTTCTTC	CASSYRETYNEQFF
-	TRBV7-9	TRBJ2-7	TGTGCCAGCAGCTTGGGAGTCTACGAGCAGTACTTC	CASSLGVYEQYF
-	TRBV7-9	TRBJ1-1	TGTGCCAGCAGCTTAGCAGGGGACACTGAAGCTTTCTTT	CASSLAGDTEAFF